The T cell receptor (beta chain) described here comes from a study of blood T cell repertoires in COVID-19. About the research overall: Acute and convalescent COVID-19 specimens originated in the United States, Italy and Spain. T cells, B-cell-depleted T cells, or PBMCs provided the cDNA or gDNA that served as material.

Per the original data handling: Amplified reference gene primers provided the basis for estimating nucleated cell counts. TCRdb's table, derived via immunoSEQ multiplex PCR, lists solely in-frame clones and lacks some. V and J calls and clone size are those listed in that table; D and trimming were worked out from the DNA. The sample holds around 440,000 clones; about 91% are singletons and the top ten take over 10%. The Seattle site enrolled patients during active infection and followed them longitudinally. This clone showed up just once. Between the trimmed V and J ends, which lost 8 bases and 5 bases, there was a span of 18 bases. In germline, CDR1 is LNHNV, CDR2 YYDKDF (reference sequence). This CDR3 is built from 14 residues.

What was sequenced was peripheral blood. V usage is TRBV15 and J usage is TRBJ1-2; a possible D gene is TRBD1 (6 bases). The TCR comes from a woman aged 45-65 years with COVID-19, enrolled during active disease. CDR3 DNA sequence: TGTGCCACCCTTGGAGGGGGGGATGGATATGGCTACACCTTC. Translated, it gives CATLGGGDGYGYTF.